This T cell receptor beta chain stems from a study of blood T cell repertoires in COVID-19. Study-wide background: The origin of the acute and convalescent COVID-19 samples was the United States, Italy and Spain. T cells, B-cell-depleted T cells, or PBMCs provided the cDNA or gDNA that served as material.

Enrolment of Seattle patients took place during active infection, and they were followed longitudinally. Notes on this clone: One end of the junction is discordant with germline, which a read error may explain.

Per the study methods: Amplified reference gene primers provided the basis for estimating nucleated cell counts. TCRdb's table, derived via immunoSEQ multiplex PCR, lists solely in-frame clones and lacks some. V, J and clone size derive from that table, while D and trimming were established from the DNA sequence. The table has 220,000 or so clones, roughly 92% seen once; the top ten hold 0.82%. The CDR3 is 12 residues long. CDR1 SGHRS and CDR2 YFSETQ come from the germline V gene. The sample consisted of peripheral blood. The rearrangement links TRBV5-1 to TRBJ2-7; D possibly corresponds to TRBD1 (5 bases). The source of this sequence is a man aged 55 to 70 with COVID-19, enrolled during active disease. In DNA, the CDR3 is TGCGCCAGCAGCTTGGAATCCTCAGGGTGGATCTTC. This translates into CASSLESSGWIF.